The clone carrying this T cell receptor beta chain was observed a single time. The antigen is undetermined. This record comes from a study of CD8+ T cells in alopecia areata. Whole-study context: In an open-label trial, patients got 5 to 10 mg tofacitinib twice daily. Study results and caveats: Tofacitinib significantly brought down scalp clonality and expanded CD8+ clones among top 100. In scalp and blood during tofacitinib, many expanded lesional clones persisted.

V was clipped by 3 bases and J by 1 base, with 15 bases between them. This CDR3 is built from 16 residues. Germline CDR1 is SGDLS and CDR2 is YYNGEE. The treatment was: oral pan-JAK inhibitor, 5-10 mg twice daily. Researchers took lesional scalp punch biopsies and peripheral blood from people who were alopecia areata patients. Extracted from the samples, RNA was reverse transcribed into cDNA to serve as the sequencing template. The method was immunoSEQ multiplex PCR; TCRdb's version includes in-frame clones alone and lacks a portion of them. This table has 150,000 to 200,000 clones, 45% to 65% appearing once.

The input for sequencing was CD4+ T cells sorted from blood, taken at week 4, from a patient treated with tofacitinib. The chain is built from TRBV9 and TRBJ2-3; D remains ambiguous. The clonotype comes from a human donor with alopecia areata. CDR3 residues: CASSESLGLGTDTQYF. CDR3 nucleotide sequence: TGTGCCAGCAGCGAATCGTTAGGTCTCGGCACAGATACGCAGTATTTT.